Included here is one T cell receptor beta chain sequence, with context. The sample is drawn from a study of human thymus T cells. Corrective heart surgery yielded resections, and these provided the thymus tissue. TCRdb's copy holds only in-frame clones and misses some; the assay was immunoSEQ multiplex PCR. The table lists some 120,000 clones, around 94% of them singletons. The CDR3 consists of 14 residues. Trimming shortened V by 3 bases and J by 4 bases, and 12 bases separated the two germline ends. Germline lookup yields CDR1 LNHDA and CDR2 SQIVND (reference sequence). This sequence joins TRBV19 and TRBJ1-2; D unresolved. The sample comprised thymus tissue. The sequence came from a boy under two years old with a congenital heart defect but otherwise immunologically healthy. The CDR3 protein is CASSMVPLFYGYTF. Here the CDR3 DNA reads TGTGCCAGTAGTATGGTCCCTCTCTTCTATGGCTACACCTTC. The full variable domain, with the rest looked up from reference TRBV19 and TRBJ1-2, is DGGITQSPKYLFRKEGQNVTLSCEQNLNHDAMYWYRQDPGQGLRLIYYSQIVNDFQKGDIAEGYSVSREKKESFPLTVTSAQKNPTAFYLCASSMVPLFYGYTFGSGTRLTVV.